This is a list of T cell receptor beta chains from one sample in a study of cytomegalovirus exposure and HLA in healthy donors. Sequenced by immunoSEQ multiplex PCR; TCRdb stores in-frame clones only, minus some. The table includes about 110,000 clones, around 73% detected once. Sequencing was performed on PBMCs. The source is a woman aged 25-40 years in good health and CMV-seropositive. Each CDR3 is given with its conserved first and last residue. D genes are given only for firm matches. Only some rows state a clone size, as once, few, many or a class for expanded clones.

clone_size	j_call	d_call	v_call	cdr3_aa	cdr3_nt
NA	TRBJ1-3	NA	TRBV11-2	CASSPLTGRGNTIYF	TGTGCCAGCAGCCCTCTAACAGGGAGAGGAAACACCATATATTTT
NA	TRBJ2-1	NA	TRBV6-5	CASSSPGYNEQFF	TGTGCCAGCAGCAGCCCGGGTTACAATGAGCAGTTCTTC
NA	TRBJ1-1	NA	TRBV2	CASRPNRVLDTEAFF	TGTGCCAGCAGGCCCAACAGGGTTCTGGACACTGAAGCTTTCTTT
NA	TRBJ2-1	TRBD2	TRBV27	CASNIAGSSYNEQFF	TGTGCCAGCAACATAGCGGGATCCTCCTACAATGAGCAGTTCTTC
NA	TRBJ2-7	TRBD1	TRBV5-1	CASSRWTGSSYEQYF	TGCGCCAGCAGCAGATGGACAGGTAGCTCCTACGAGCAGTACTTC
NA	TRBJ2-7	NA	TRBV5-1	CASTISGEQYF	TGCGCCAGCACCATCTCGGGGGAGCAGTACTTC
NA	TRBJ1-2	NA	TRBV6-1	CASSAGVYGYTF	TGTGCCAGCAGTGCAGGGGTTTATGGCTACACCTTC
NA	TRBJ1-2	NA	TRBV7-3	CASSYRGGTGGDGYTF	TGTGCCAGCAGCTACCGGGGGGGGACTGGTGGGGATGGCTACACCTTC
few	TRBJ2-7	TRBD1	TRBV5-1	CASSLLDRGNDEQYF	TGCGCCAGCAGCTTGCTCGACAGGGGGAACGACGAGCAGTACTTC
NA	TRBJ1-1	NA	TRBV5-1	CASSWGGRGSEAFF	TGCGCCAGCAGCTGGGGGGGGCGAGGGAGTGAAGCTTTCTTT
NA	TRBJ2-1	NA	TRBV7-3	CASSSQPTSSYNEQFF	TGTGCCAGCAGCTCACAGCCCACCAGCTCCTACAATGAGCAGTTCTTC
once	TRBJ2-2	TRBD2	TRBV11-3	CASSPRLAGGPVTGELFF	TGTGCCAGCAGCCCGAGACTAGCGGGGGGGCCAGTCACCGGGGAGCTGTTTTTT
once	TRBJ2-7	TRBD2	TRBV19	CASSPPLGEGLPYEQYF	TGTGCCAGTAGTCCACCCTTGGGGGAGGGGCTTCCCTACGAGCAGTACTTC
once	TRBJ2-1	NA	TRBV29-1	CSVEGSSGNSYNEQFF	TGCAGCGTTGAAGGAAGTAGCGGAAACTCCTACAATGAGCAGTTCTTC
NA	TRBJ2-5	TRBD2	TRBV29-1	CSVERERETQYF	TGCAGCGTTGAGCGGGAGCGGGAGACCCAGTACTTC
NA	TRBJ1-2	NA	TRBV15	CATSVYGVSYGYTF	TGTGCCACCAGTGTGTACGGGGTCAGCTATGGCTACACCTTC
NA	TRBJ2-7	TRBD2	TRBV18	CASSQGTSGRASREQYF	TGTGCCAGCTCCCAAGGGACTAGCGGGAGGGCCTCCCGCGAGCAGTACTTC
NA	TRBJ1-5	NA	TRBV7-3	CASIHKGGDNYSNQPQHF	TGTGCCAGCATCCATAAAGGGGGTGACAACTATAGCAATCAGCCCCAGCATTTT
NA	TRBJ2-5	TRBD1	TRBV6-5	CASAYRGVWETQYF	TGTGCCAGCGCCTACAGGGGGGTGTGGGAGACCCAGTACTTC
NA	TRBJ2-5	TRBD2	TRBV6-1	CASSDPPTSREETQYF	TGTGCCAGCAGTGACCCACCGACTAGCCGAGAAGAGACCCAGTACTTC
NA	TRBJ2-7	TRBD1	TRBV10-3	CAISERQGPYEQYF	TGTGCCATCAGTGAACGACAGGGCCCCTACGAGCAGTACTTC
NA	TRBJ2-1	NA	TRBV13	CASSLSEVTEQFF	TGTGCCAGCAGCTTATCTGAGGTCACTGAGCAGTTCTTC
NA	TRBJ1-1	TRBD1	TRBV4-1	CASSSTGGTEAFF	TGCGCCAGCAGCTCAACAGGGGGCACTGAAGCTTTCTTT
NA	TRBJ1-2	NA	TRBV5-6	CASSWAYGYTF	TGTGCCAGCAGCTGGGCTTATGGCTACACCTTC
NA	TRBJ1-1	NA	TRBV5-8	CASSYNRDKDTEAFF	TGTGCCAGCAGCTACAACAGGGATAAGGACACTGAAGCTTTCTTT
NA	TRBJ2-5	TRBD2	TRBV5-1	CASSLTSGETQYF	TGCGCCAGCAGCTTGACTAGCGGGGAGACCCAGTACTTC
NA	TRBJ1-5	NA	TRBV5-6	CASSLGGQSFSNQPQHF	TGTGCCAGCAGCTTGGGCGGACAGAGTTTTAGCAATCAGCCCCAGCATTTT
NA	TRBJ1-3	NA	TRBV6-5	CASSYGTTSDIYF	TGTGCCAGCAGTTACGGAACTACTTCTGACATATATTTT
few	TRBJ1-5	TRBD1	TRBV7-9	CASSARTGDSNQPQHF	TGTGCCAGCAGCGCCAGGACAGGGGATAGCAATCAGCCCCAGCATTTT
NA	TRBJ2-3	NA	TRBV9	CASSPRGDYTDTQYF	TGTGCCAGCAGCCCTAGGGGCGATTACACAGATACGCAGTATTTT
NA	TRBJ2-5	TRBD1	TRBV6-1	CASSAPGTGTMEQYF	TGTGCCAGCAGTGCCCCCGGGACAGGGACCATGGAGCAGTACTTC
NA	TRBJ2-1	TRBD2	TRBV5-1	CASSPLTSGRGNEQFF	TGCGCCAGCAGCCCGCTGACTAGCGGGAGAGGAAATGAGCAGTTCTTC
NA	TRBJ1-4	TRBD1	TRBV7-9	CASSFGTGDEKLFF	TGTGCCAGCAGCTTCGGGACAGGGGACGAAAAACTGTTTTTT
few	TRBJ1-5	NA	TRBV4-1	CYPFWQKVYQPQHF	TGCTACCCTTTTTGGCAGAAAGTATACCAGCCCCAGCATTTT
NA	TRBJ2-7	NA	TRBV18	CASSPSRVVGHEQYF	TGTGCCAGCTCACCCTCGAGGGTCGTCGGACACGAGCAGTACTTC
NA	TRBJ2-7	TRBD1	TRBV6-5	CASSYGTATYEQYF	TGTGCCAGCAGTTACGGGACAGCTACATACGAGCAGTACTTC
NA	TRBJ2-7	TRBD1	TRBV13	CASSFRDRDPYEQYF	TGTGCCAGCAGCTTTCGGGACAGGGACCCCTACGAGCAGTACTTC
few	TRBJ2-1	TRBD1	TRBV5-1	CASSLAGTDYNEQFF	TGCGCCAGCAGCCTGGCCGGGACAGACTACAATGAGCAGTTCTTC
NA	TRBJ2-1	TRBD1	TRBV9	CASSVGTGGIDEQFF	TGTGCCAGCAGCGTAGGGACAGGGGGGATCGATGAGCAGTTCTTC
NA	TRBJ1-1	NA	TRBV5-1	CASSLGFDQGNTEAFF	TGCGCCAGCAGCTTGGGTTTTGACCAGGGGAACACTGAAGCTTTCTTT
NA	TRBJ2-5	NA	TRBV7-9	CASSLFLSEKETQYF	TGTGCCAGCAGCTTGTTTTTAAGCGAGAAAGAGACCCAGTACTTC
NA	TRBJ2-7	NA	TRBV5-1	CASSLAGLPYEQYF	TGCGCCAGCAGCTTGGCCGGACTCCCCTACGAGCAGTACTTC
NA	TRBJ1-1	NA	TRBV10-2	CASREAPMNTEAFF	TGCGCCAGCAGAGAAGCCCCAATGAACACTGAAGCTTTCTTT
NA	TRBJ2-5	NA	TRBV9	CASSVGGFETQYF	TGTGCCAGCAGCGTAGGAGGGTTTGAGACCCAGTACTTC
NA	TRBJ2-7	TRBD2	TRBV19	CASKGRILAGEGYEQYF	TGTGCCAGTAAGGGGCGCATTCTAGCGGGTGAGGGGTACGAGCAGTACTTC
NA	TRBJ2-7	TRBD1	TRBV2	CASNGPGQGNEQYF	TGTGCCAGCAATGGACCGGGACAGGGGAACGAGCAGTACTTC
NA	TRBJ2-3	TRBD1	TRBV5-4	CASSPPGQGYTDTQYF	TGTGCCAGCAGCCCACCGGGACAGGGATACACAGATACGCAGTATTTT
NA	TRBJ1-1	NA	TRBV11-2	CASERGGAVAEAFF	TGTGCCAGCGAGAGAGGAGGGGCGGTGGCTGAAGCTTTCTTT
once	TRBJ1-1	NA	TRBV10-1	CASRPTLNTEAFF	TGCGCCAGCAGACCTACCTTGAACACTGAAGCTTTCTTT
NA	TRBJ2-1	NA	TRBV9	CASSAHPTSTDEQFF	TGTGCCAGCAGCGCCCATCCTACTAGTACGGATGAGCAGTTCTTC
once	TRBJ2-7	NA	TRBV2	CASIRTASYEQYF	TGTGCCAGCATTAGGACAGCTTCCTACGAGCAGTACTTC
few	TRBJ2-3	TRBD2	TRBV27	CASSLLTSGGAADTQYF	TGTGCCAGCAGTTTACTGACTAGCGGGGGGGCCGCAGATACGCAGTATTTT